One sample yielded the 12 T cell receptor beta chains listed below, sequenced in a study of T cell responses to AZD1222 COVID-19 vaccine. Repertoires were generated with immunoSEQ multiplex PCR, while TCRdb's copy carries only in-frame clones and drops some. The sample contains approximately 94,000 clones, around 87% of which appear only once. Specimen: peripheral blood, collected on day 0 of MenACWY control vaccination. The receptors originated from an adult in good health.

As DNA, the CDR3 is TGTGCCAGCAGTTTAGCGGGGCCAGGCGCGGAGACCCAGTACTTC. The encoded protein is CASSLAGPGAETQYF. The chain recombines TRBV6-5 with TRBJ2-5; 8 bases agree with TRBD2. CDR1 MNHEY and CDR2 SVGAGI come from the germline V gene. Losses at the gene ends were 4 bases for V and 5 bases for J; bases not matched to a gene: 9. The CDR3 has 15 residues.

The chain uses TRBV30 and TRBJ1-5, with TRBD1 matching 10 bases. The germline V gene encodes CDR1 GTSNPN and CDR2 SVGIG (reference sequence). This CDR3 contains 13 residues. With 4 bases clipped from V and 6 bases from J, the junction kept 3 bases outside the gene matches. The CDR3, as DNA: TGTGCCTGGAAGGGACAGGGGACTCAGCCCCAGCATTTT. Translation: CAWKGQGTQPQHF.

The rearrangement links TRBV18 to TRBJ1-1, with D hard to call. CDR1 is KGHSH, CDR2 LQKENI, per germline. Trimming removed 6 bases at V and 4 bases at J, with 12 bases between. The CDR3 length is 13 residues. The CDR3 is CASSAGEGTEAFF. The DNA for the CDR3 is TGTGCCAGCTCCGCTGGGGAGGGCACTGAAGCTTTCTTT.

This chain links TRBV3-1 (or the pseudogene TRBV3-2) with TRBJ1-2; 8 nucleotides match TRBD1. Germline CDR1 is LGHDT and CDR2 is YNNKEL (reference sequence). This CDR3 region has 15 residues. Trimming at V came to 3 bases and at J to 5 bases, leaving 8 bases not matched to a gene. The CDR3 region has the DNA TGTGCCAGCAGCCACCTCGGACAGGGAGGATATGGCTACACCTTC. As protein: CASSHLGQGGYGYTF.

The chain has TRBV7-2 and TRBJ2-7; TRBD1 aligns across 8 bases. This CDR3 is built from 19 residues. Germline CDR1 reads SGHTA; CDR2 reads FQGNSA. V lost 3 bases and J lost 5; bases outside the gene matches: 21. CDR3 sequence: CASSLGRGPEIRRWDEQYF. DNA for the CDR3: TGTGCCAGCAGCTTGGGCAGGGGGCCGGAGATACGAAGATGGGACGAGCAGTACTTC.

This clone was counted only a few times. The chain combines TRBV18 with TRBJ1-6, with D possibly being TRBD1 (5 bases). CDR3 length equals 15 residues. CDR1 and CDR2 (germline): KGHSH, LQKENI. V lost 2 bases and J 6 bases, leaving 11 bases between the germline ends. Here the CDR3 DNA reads TGTGCCAGCTCACCAGACAGCCTATCTAATTCACCCCTCCACTTT. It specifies CASSPDSLSNSPLHF.

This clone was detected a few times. The CDR3 DNA is TGTGCCAGCAGCTTAGATCGACAGACCCAGTACTTC. This gives the protein CASSLDRQTQYF. The gene calls are TRBV7-2 and TRBJ2-5; the D is unclear. The CDR3 runs to 12 residues. Germline CDR1 reads SGHTA; CDR2 reads FQGNSA. Trimming left V 1 base short and J 6 bases short, with 6 bases between. Based on the CDR3 plus reference TRBV7-2 and TRBJ2-5, the full variable domain is GAGVSQSPSNKVTEKGKDVELRCDPISGHTALYWYRQSLGQGLEFLIYFQGNSAPDKSGLPSDRFSAERTGGSVSTLTIQRTQQEDSAVYLCASSLDRQTQYFGPGTRLLVL.

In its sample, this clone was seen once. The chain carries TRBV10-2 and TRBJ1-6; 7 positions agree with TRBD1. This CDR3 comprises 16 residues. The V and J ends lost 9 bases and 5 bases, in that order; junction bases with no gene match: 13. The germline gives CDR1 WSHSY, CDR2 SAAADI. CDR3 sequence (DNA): TGCGCCAGTCGACAGGGAGGGAGCTGGGATAATTCACCCCTCCACTTT. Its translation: CASRQGGSWDNSPLHF.

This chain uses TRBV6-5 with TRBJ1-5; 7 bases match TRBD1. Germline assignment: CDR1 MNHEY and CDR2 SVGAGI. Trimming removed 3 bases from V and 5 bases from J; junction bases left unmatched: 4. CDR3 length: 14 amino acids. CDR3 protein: CASSYGQVDQPQHF. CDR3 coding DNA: TGTGCCAGCAGTTATGGACAGGTCGATCAGCCCCAGCATTTT.

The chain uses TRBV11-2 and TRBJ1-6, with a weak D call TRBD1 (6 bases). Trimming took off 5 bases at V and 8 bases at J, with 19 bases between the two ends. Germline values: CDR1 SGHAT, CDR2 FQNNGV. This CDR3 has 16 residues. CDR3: CASSRSGGGADSPLHF. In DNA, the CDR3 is TGTGCCAGCAGCCGGAGTGGGGGGGGCGCGGATTCACCCCTCCACTTT.

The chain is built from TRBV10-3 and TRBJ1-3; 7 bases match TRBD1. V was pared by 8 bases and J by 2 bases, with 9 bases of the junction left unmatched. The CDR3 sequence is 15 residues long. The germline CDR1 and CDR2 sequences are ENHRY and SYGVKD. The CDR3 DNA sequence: TGTGCCATCCAGGACAGGAGGGGCCCTGGAAACACCATATATTTT. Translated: CAIQDRRGPGNTIYF.

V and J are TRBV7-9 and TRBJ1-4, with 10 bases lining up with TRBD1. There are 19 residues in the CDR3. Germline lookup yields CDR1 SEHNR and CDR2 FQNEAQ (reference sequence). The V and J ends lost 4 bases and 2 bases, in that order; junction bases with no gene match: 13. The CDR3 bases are TGTGCCAGCAGCTCTAAGGATCGACAGGGGGCGCCTACTAATGAAAAACTGTTTTTT. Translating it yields CASSSKDRQGAPTNEKLFF. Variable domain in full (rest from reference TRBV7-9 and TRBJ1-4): DTGVSQNPRHKITKRGQNVTFRCDPISEHNRLYWYRQTLGQGPEFLTYFQNEAQLEKSRLLSDRFSAERPKGSFSTLEIQRTEQGDSAMYLCASSSKDRQGAPTNEKLFFGSGTQLSVL.